The present T cell receptor beta chain was sequenced within a study of blood T cell repertoires in COVID-19. The overall study: T cells, B-cell-depleted T cells, or PBMCs provided the cDNA or gDNA that served as material.

The germline V gene encodes CDR1 KGHSH and CDR2 LQKENI. Trimming pared 0 bases from V and 3 bases from J, leaving 19 bases between. The CDR3 totals 18 residues. Some clones are missing from TCRdb's copy, which holds only in-frame ones; the method was immunoSEQ multiplex PCR. The sample includes around 160,000 clones, 85% to 95% of them seen just once. This chain joins TRBV18 and TRBJ2-3, with a weak D call TRBD1 (6 bases). This TCR was sampled from a woman aged 55-70 years with COVID-19, enrolled during active disease. Sequenced sample: peripheral blood. The CDR3 coding sequence is TGTGCCAGCTCACCACCGAACCGGCAGAGGGGGTTTACAGATACGCAGTATTTT. This encodes CASSPPNRQRGFTDTQYF. Together with reference TRBV18 and TRBJ2-3, the CDR3 gives the full variable domain: NAGVMQNPRHLVRRRGQEARLRCSPMKGHSHVYWYRQLPEEGLKFMVYLQKENIIDESGMPKERFSAEFPKEGPSILRIQQVVRGDSAAYFCASSPPNRQRGFTDTQYFGPGTRLTVL.